This TCR beta chain was obtained from a study of identical twins. Unique molecular identifiers were present on the cDNA, and a universal primer site came from template switching. MiXCR, applied by TCRdb to the 5' RACE reads, yields one record per CDR3 protein. The table records roughly 690,000 distinct CDR3 sequences, 5.5% to 6.5% of them present only once. From germline, CDR1 is SGHKS and CDR2 YYEKEE (reference sequence). V was trimmed by 0 bases and J by 6 bases, leaving 12 bases between them. This CDR3 has 14 residues. Regarding this clonotype: Its matching antigen is unknown.

Whole-study results and caveats: Low generation-probability sequences were in excess among twin-shared out-of-frame alpha sequences. Within cord blood, abundant beta clonotypes carried fewer insertions, but memory repertoires showed no such trend. Model-predicted out-of-frame TCR alpha sharing fell below observed values in monozygotic twins.

The V gene is TRBV5-5, the J gene TRBJ1-2; D is possibly TRBD1 (6 bases). The sample consisted of naive T cells sorted from blood. The sequence was collected from a man aged 18 to 29 in good health. CDR3 DNA: TGTGCCAGCAGCTTGGATCGGGGGGCGGATGGCTACACCTTC. Its protein is CASSLDRGADGYTF.